Each of the 29 T cell receptor beta chains below was sequenced from the same sample in a study of blood T cell repertoires in COVID-19 (dated by TCRdb to about 2020). The library was produced with the immunoSEQ multiplex PCR assay. TCRdb limited this immuneACCESS table to in-frame rearrangements with V and J called. A share of clones is missing; checked studies link under half to unresolved V genes, and the rest is unexplained. The sample table lists around 200,000 clones, roughly 87% of them with a count of one. The ten top clones hold 1.5% to 2% of the sample. Input material: peripheral blood. These receptors were obtained from a middle-aged man with active or convalescent COVID-19.

CDR3 nucleotide sequence: TGTGCCAGCAGCTTTGACAGGGACCCAATCTACGAGCAGTACTTC. This encodes CASSFDRDPIYEQYF. J is TRBJ2-7 and V is TRBV7-2; 7 bases match TRBD1. The CDR3 sequence is 15 residues long. The J segment lost 3 bases and the V segment lost 3 bases, leaving 8 bases of the junction unmatched. Per germline, CDR1 SGHTA and CDR2 FQGNSA. The variable domain in full, completed from reference TRBV7-2 and TRBJ2-7, reads GAGVSQSPSNKVTEKGKDVELRCDPISGHTALYWYRQSLGQGLEFLIYFQGNSAPDKSGLPSDRFSAERTGGSVSTLTIQRTQQEDSAVYLCASSFDRDPIYEQYFGPGTRLTVT.

V and J are TRBV6-5 and TRBJ2-3, with D uncertain. Germline V gives CDR1 MNHEY, CDR2 SVGAGI. The germline V and J ends were trimmed by 6 bases and 2 bases, with 15 bases remaining between them. The CDR3 spans 15 residues. The CDR3 bases are TGTGCCAGCAGCCTCTCCGCTAACCCCACAGATACGCAGTATTTT. It encodes CASSLSANPTDTQYF.

The chain links TRBV19 to TRBJ1-4; D is uncertain. The CDR3 consists of 14 residues. Germline V gene sequence: CDR1 LNHDA, CDR2 SQIVND (reference sequence). The germline V and J ends were trimmed by 3 bases and 8 bases, with 13 bases remaining between them. The CDR3 protein is CASSIPGRREKLFF. The CDR3 DNA reads TGTGCCAGTAGTATCCCCGGGAGGAGGGAAAAACTGTTTTTT.

The J gene is TRBJ2-7, the V gene TRBV19; TRBD1 might be the D (6 bases). This CDR3 region has 14 residues. Germline-derived CDR1 and CDR2 are LNHDA and SQIVND (reference sequence). Trimming took off 3 bases at V and 2 bases at J, with 11 bases between the two ends. This chain's CDR3 is CASSIRTEAYEQYF. CDR3 coding DNA: TGTGCCAGTAGTATCCGGACAGAGGCCTACGAGCAGTACTTC.

V and J are TRBV28 and TRBJ2-5; D remains ambiguous. The germline V gene encodes CDR1 MDHEN and CDR2 SYDVKM. There are 14 residues in the CDR3. V was shortened by 5 bases and J by 2 bases, with 12 bases between the two germline ends. The CDR3 sequence is CASSALVEQETQYF. The CDR3 coding sequence is TGTGCCAGCAGTGCCCTGGTGGAGCAAGAGACCCAGTACTTC.

This clone was seen just once. The genes are TRBV27 and TRBJ2-2, with unresolved D. The CDR3 has 13 residues. The germline V gene has CDR1 MNHEY and CDR2 SMNVEV (reference sequence). V gave up 2 bases and J gave up 4 bases, with 5 bases separating them. The CDR3 spells CASSLLFTGELFF. The CDR3 DNA sequence: TGTGCCAGCAGTTTACTCTTCACCGGGGAGCTGTTTTTT.

The chain is built from TRBV3-1 (or the pseudogene TRBV3-2) and TRBJ1-5; D is possibly TRBD1 (5 bases). Germline V gives CDR1 LGHDT, CDR2 YNNKEL (reference sequence). Between the trimmed V and J ends, which lost 2 bases and 5 bases, there was a span of 16 bases. This CDR3 is 16 amino acids long. DNA of the CDR3: TGTGCCAGCAGCCAAAGGGCACTTGGGGACTATCAGCCCCAGCATTTT. It yields the protein CASSQRALGDYQPQHF.

The genes are TRBV7-2 and TRBJ2-7; TRBD2 agrees at 9 bases. With 3 bases clipped from V and 0 bases from J, the junction kept 3 bases outside the gene matches. Germline loops: CDR1 SGHTA, CDR2 FQGNSA. The CDR3 length is 15 residues. The CDR3 spells CASSFFSGSSYEQYF. CDR3 bases: TGTGCCAGCAGCTTTTTTAGCGGGAGCTCCTACGAGCAGTACTTC.

The V and J genes are TRBV19 and TRBJ1-1; unclear D gene. CDR1 and CDR2 (germline): LNHDA, SQIVND (reference sequence). The ends were cut back, 5 bases at V and 1 base at J, with 8 bases in the middle. The CDR3 spans 13 residues. CDR3 in DNA: TGTGCCAGTAGTGCCCCGGGGAACACTGAAGCTTTCTTT. Protein sequence: CASSAPGNTEAFF.

This chain joins TRBV6-5 and TRBJ1-2; 12 bases agree with TRBD1. There are 15 residues in the CDR3. J gave up 8 bases and V 6 bases, and 10 bases lay outside the gene matches. Germline assignment: CDR1 MNHEY and CDR2 SVGAGI. The CDR3, as DNA: TGTGCCAGCAGGGACGGTCGGGACAGGGGGCGAGGCTACACCTTC. Translating it yields CASRDGRDRGRGYTF.

The chain carries TRBV19 and TRBJ1-5, with TRBD1 identical over 8 bases. CDR3 length equals 15 residues. The V and J ends lost 6 bases and 2 bases, in that order; junction bases with no gene match: 6. Per germline, CDR1 LNHDA and CDR2 SQIVND (reference sequence). The chain's CDR3 is CASRSQGAGNQPQHF. The CDR3 nucleotides are TGTGCCAGTAGGTCTCAGGGGGCAGGCAATCAGCCCCAGCATTTT.

V usage is TRBV2 and J usage is TRBJ1-2; D is unclear. There are 13 residues in the CDR3. CDR1 is SNHLY, CDR2 FYNNEI, per germline. The germline V and J ends were trimmed by 1 base and 3 bases, with 6 bases remaining between them. The CDR3 region has the DNA TGTGCCAGCAGTGAAGGGAGTTACTATGGCTACACCTTC. As protein: CASSEGSYYGYTF.

Written as DNA, the CDR3 is TGTGCCAGCAGCTTAACCCCATCAGATACGCAGTATTTT. Amino acid sequence: CASSLTPSDTQYF. The chain has TRBV7-3 and TRBJ2-3; D ambiguous. The germline gives CDR1 SGHTA, CDR2 FQGTGA. The CDR3 is 13 amino acids. Trimming took 0 bases from V and 4 from J, leaving 5 bases between them.

For the CDR3, the DNA is TGCGCCAGCAGCTTGGAGGGGCTCTCGCTTGATGGCTACACCTTC. This encodes CASSLEGLSLDGYTF. The gene calls are TRBV5-1 and TRBJ1-2; D may be TRBD1 (5 bases). CDR3 length: 15 residues. V lost 0 bases, J lost 6 bases, and 15 bases lay in between. From germline, CDR1 is SGHRS and CDR2 YFSETQ. Full variable domain (missing parts from reference TRBV5-1 and TRBJ1-2): KAGVTQTPRYLIKTRGQQVTLSCSPISGHRSVSWYQQTPGQGLQFLFEYFSETQRNKGNFPGRFSGRQFSNSRSEMNVSTLELGDSALYLCASSLEGLSLDGYTFGSGTRLTVV.

This sequence joins TRBV2 and TRBJ2-7; D perhaps matches TRBD2 (5 bases). CDR1 and CDR2 (germline): SNHLY, FYNNEI. Trimming took off 2 bases at V and 4 bases at J, with 12 bases between the two ends. CDR3 length equals 14 residues. The CDR3 reads CASSERGGFYEQYF. DNA for the CDR3: TGTGCCAGCAGTGAACGGGGTGGGTTTTACGAGCAGTACTTC. The complete variable domain, with remaining parts taken from reference TRBV2 and TRBJ2-7, reads EPEVTQTPSHQVTQMGQEVILRCVPISNHLYFYWYRQILGQKVEFLVSFYNNEISEKSEIFDDQFSVERPDGSNFTLKIRSTKLEDSAMYFCASSERGGFYEQYFGPGTRLTVT.

The chain uses TRBV25-1 and TRBJ1-6, with 8 bases matching TRBD1. With V trimmed by 7 bases and J by 8 bases, 7 bases remained unmatched. The CDR3 covers 14 residues. From germline, CDR1 is MGHDK and CDR2 SYGVNS. The DNA for the CDR3 is TGTGCCAGCAACGCAGGGGGCCTTTATTCACCCCTCCACTTT. It is translated as CASNAGGLYSPLHF.

The chain carries TRBV7-9 and TRBJ1-1, with a tentative D call TRBD1 (5 bases). The CDR3 contains 15 residues. CDR1 is SEHNR and CDR2 is FQNEAQ in the germline V gene (reference sequence). V was trimmed by 5 bases and J by 0 bases, leaving 13 bases between them. The CDR3 coding sequence is TGTGCCAGCAGCGGACAAGAGAGCATGAACACTGAAGCTTTCTTT. Residues: CASSGQESMNTEAFF.

On this clone itself: The sample has other DNA sequences that encode this CDR3 too. This sequence joins TRBV28 and TRBJ1-2; 11 nucleotides agree with TRBD1. Germline-derived CDR1 and CDR2 are MDHEN and SYDVKM. The length of the CDR3 is 13 residues. The V and J ends lost 5 bases and 7 bases, in that order; junction bases with no gene match: 3. In DNA form, the CDR3 reads TGTGCCAGCAGTCTAGGGACAGGGGGTGGCTACACCTTC. It is translated as CASSLGTGGGYTF.

The chain carries TRBV27 and TRBJ1-5, with D uncertain. V was pared by 6 bases and J by 5 bases, with 11 bases between. CDR1 MNHEY and CDR2 SMNVEV come from the germline V gene (reference sequence). The CDR3 spans 13 residues. The CDR3 DNA reads TGTGCCAGCAGCCGGGGAGTTGATCAGCCCCAGCATTTT. This encodes CASSRGVDQPQHF.

The DNA of the CDR3 is TGTGCCAGCAGTCCGTACATGAACACTGAAGCTTTCTTT. Protein: CASSPYMNTEAFF. V usage is TRBV6-2 or TRBV6-3 and J usage is TRBJ1-1; no firm D call. This CDR3 spans 13 amino acids. The ends were cut back, 5 bases at V and 0 bases at J, with 7 bases in the middle. CDR1 is MNHEY and CDR2 is SVGEGT in the germline V gene.

This chain connects TRBV30 to TRBJ1-6; a possible D gene is TRBD1 (5 bases). Germline V gives CDR1 GTSNPN, CDR2 SVGIG (reference sequence). Between the trimmed V and J ends, which lost 4 bases and 10 bases, there was a span of 14 bases. This CDR3 has 13 amino acids. CDR3: CAWTQQDGSPLHF. The CDR3 DNA sequence: TGTGCCTGGACCCAACAGGATGGCTCACCCCTCCACTTT.

V usage is TRBV4-1 and J usage is TRBJ1-1, with 9 bases aligning to TRBD1. In germline, CDR1 is MGHRA, CDR2 YSYEKL. V lost 3 bases, J lost 5 bases, and 7 bases stayed unmatched. The CDR3 loop spans 15 amino acids. The CDR3 here is CASSHPTGGETEAFF. The CDR3 region has the DNA TGCGCCAGCAGCCATCCGACAGGGGGAGAAACTGAAGCTTTCTTT.

The gene calls are TRBV19 and TRBJ1-1, with D unresolved. V lost 1 base and J lost 1, with 7 bases in between. CDR1 and CDR2 from the germline V gene are LNHDA and SQIVND (reference sequence). CDR3 length equals 14 residues. The CDR3 DNA reads TGTGCCAGTAGTATAGCACCAGGGAACACTGAAGCTTTCTTT. It is translated as CASSIAPGNTEAFF.

V gene TRBV10-2 combines with J gene TRBJ1-5, with D uncertain. The V end lost 3 bases, the J end lost 4 bases, and 7 bases lay between the germline ends. The CDR3 length is 13 residues. Germline CDR1 and CDR2: WSHSY and SAAADI. The CDR3, as DNA: TGCGCCAGCAGTGAAGTAGTTAATCAGCCCCAGCATTTT. Its protein is CASSEVVNQPQHF.

The rearrangement uses TRBV28 and TRBJ1-6, with 9 bases fitting TRBD1. This CDR3 has 18 residues. V lost 4 bases and J lost 7; bases outside the gene matches: 14. From germline, CDR1 is MDHEN and CDR2 SYDVKM. For the CDR3, the DNA is TGTGCCAGCAGTTCTCCTGGGGGACAGGGACTGTACAATTCACCCCTCCACTTT. This sequence encodes CASSSPGGQGLYNSPLHF.

This clone was observed at least ten times. The V call is TRBV6-2 or TRBV6-3, the J call TRBJ1-2, with 9 bases lining up with TRBD1. Germline V gene lookup returns CDR1 MNHEY and CDR2 SVGEGT. V was pared by 4 bases and J by 8 bases, with 8 bases of the junction left unmatched. This CDR3 spans 14 amino acids. CDR3 protein: CASSSPGQGSGYTF. CDR3 bases: TGTGCCAGCAGTTCGCCGGGACAGGGTAGCGGCTACACCTTC.

V usage is TRBV14 and J usage is TRBJ2-1, with 10 bases fitting TRBD2. V dropped 1 base and J dropped 8; count of bases not matched to a gene: 5. Germline values: CDR1 SGHDN, CDR2 FVKESK. This CDR3 comprises 15 residues. CDR3 nucleotide sequence: TGTGCCAGCAGCCAAGGAAGCGGGAGGGGTCATGAGCAGTTCTTC. Encoded protein: CASSQGSGRGHEQFF.

The chain combines TRBV2 with TRBJ2-2; 7 bases map to TRBD2. J was trimmed by 9 bases and V by 0 bases; bases with no gene match: 1. Germline V gene data show CDR1 as SNHLY and CDR2 as FYNNEI. The CDR3 spans 13 residues. CDR3 coding DNA: TGTGCCAGCAGTGAAGCGCGGGAGAGGGAGCTGTTTTTT. Translation: CASSEARERELFF.

The gene calls are TRBV28 and TRBJ1-1, with TRBD1 matching over 7 bases. Germline V gene lookup returns CDR1 MDHEN and CDR2 SYDVKM. Trimming took 6 bases from V and 6 from J; bases not matched to a gene: 10. The CDR3 length is 14 residues. In DNA form, the CDR3 reads TGTGCCAGCAGGGAGGACAGGCCCCTATCTGAAGCTTTCTTT. Translated, it gives CASREDRPLSEAFF.